Listed below are T cell receptor beta chains from one sample, sequenced in a study of blood T cells in healthy people across ages. TCRdb re-derived calls from the 5' RACE reads in MiXCR, one entry per CDR3 protein. This sample has around 990,000 distinct CDR3 sequences, with around 27% found just once. A further study also used this sample, focusing on T cells of mothers and their children.

Sequencing used blood. Receptor source: a girl aged 2 to 10 in good health. Each CDR3 is given with its conserved first and last residue. D genes are given only for firm matches. Only part of the rows carry a size: once, few, many, or a class if the clone is expanded.

j_call,d_call,clone_size,v_call,cdr3_aa,cdr3_nt
TRBJ2-1,TRBD2,-,TRBV7-8,CASSGVGLAGDEQFF,TGTGCCAGTAGCGGAGTGGGACTAGCGGGAGATGAGCAGTTCTTC
TRBJ2-1,-,-,TRBV3-1,CASSQDLQRVSYNEQFF,TGTGCCAGCAGCCAAGATCTCCAGCGGGTATCCTACAATGAGCAGTTCTTC
TRBJ1-2,TRBD1,few,TRBV29-1,CSVETGAYGYTF,TGCAGCGTGGAGACAGGGGCCTATGGCTACACCTTC
TRBJ2-7,-,-,TRBV20-1,CSAGTIDSYEQYF,TGCAGTGCCGGGACCATCGACTCCTACGAGCAGTACTTC
TRBJ2-3,-,-,TRBV15,CATSNGIADTQYF,TGTGCCACCAGCAACGGGATCGCAGATACGCAGTATTTT
TRBJ1-2,-,few,TRBV10-3,CAISPDQIYGYTF,TGTGCCATCAGTCCGGACCAGATCTATGGCTACACCTTC
TRBJ2-7,-,-,TRBV13,CASSLDGSQQYF,TGTGCCAGCAGCTTAGACGGGAGTCAGCAGTACTTC
TRBJ1-1,-,few,TRBV29-1,CSVEVGMNTEAFF,TGCAGCGTTGAAGTAGGGATGAACACTGAAGCTTTCTTT
TRBJ1-2,-,-,TRBV12-3/TRBV12-4,CASRYRELTGYTF,TGTGCCAGCAGGTACAGGGAACTGACTGGCTACACCTTC
TRBJ2-1,-,-,TRBV19,CASSILSGVFYNEQFF,TGTGCCAGTAGTATCCTCTCTGGGGTTTTCTACAATGAGCAGTTCTTC
TRBJ2-2,-,-,TRBV7-9,CASSFQRSELFF,TGTGCCAGCAGCTTCCAACGCTCGGAGCTGTTTTTT
TRBJ2-2,TRBD2,-,TRBV5-1,CASSRIAGGLTGELFF,TGCGCCAGCAGCCGTATAGCGGGAGGTCTCACCGGGGAGCTGTTTTTT
TRBJ2-3,TRBD2,-,TRBV11-2,CASSSSGGEADTQYF,TGTGCCAGCAGCTCGAGCGGGGGGGAGGCAGATACGCAGTATTTT
TRBJ2-1,-,-,TRBV25-1,CASSGRVYNEQFF,TGTGCCAGCAGTGGCCGAGTTTACAATGAGCAGTTCTTC
TRBJ2-3,-,few,TRBV2,CASRAAPETDTQYF,TGTGCCAGCAGGGCAGCGCCCGAGACGGATACGCAGTATTTT
TRBJ1-1,-,-,TRBV7-2,CASSSQPVQNTEAFF,TGTGCCAGCAGCTCCCAGCCAGTACAGAACACTGAAGCTTTCTTT
TRBJ1-4,-,-,TRBV20-1,CSASPTPNEKLFF,TGCAGTGCTAGCCCGACCCCCAATGAAAAACTGTTTTTT
TRBJ2-7,TRBD2,few,TRBV20-1,CSARLPGTSSSEQYF,TGCAGTGCTAGGCTCCCCGGGACTAGTTCGTCCGAGCAGTACTTC
TRBJ1-4,-,-,TRBV12-3/TRBV12-4,CASSSGTGLGTNEKLFF,TGTGCCAGCAGTTCCGGAACAGGACTTGGTACTAATGAAAAACTGTTTTTT
TRBJ2-7,-,few,TRBV6-6,CASSMGTYEQYF,TGTGCCAGCAGTATGGGGACTTACGAGCAGTACTTC
TRBJ1-2,-,-,TRBV7-9,CASSLDRADRGYTF,TGTGCCAGCAGCTTAGACAGGGCGGATCGGGGCTACACCTTC
TRBJ1-4,-,-,TRBV20-1,CSAGKGLNEKLFF,TGCAGTGCCGGGAAGGGCTTAAATGAAAAACTGTTTTTT
TRBJ2-5,TRBD2,-,TRBV13,CASSLSGGLAGQETQYF,TGTGCCAGCAGCTTAAGTGGAGGCTTAGCGGGGCAAGAGACCCAGTACTTC
TRBJ1-1,-,-,TRBV29-1,CSVEDDRREAFF,TGCAGCGTTGAAGATGACAGGCGAGAAGCTTTCTTT
TRBJ1-2,-,-,TRBV4-1,CASSLGIREYGYTF,TGCGCCAGCAGCCTCGGGATACGAGAATATGGCTACACCTTC
TRBJ2-7,-,-,TRBV9,CASSGGGIHREQYF,TGTGCCAGCAGCGGAGGGGGGATACACAGAGAGCAGTACTTC
TRBJ1-5,-,few,TRBV19,CASTGGTLEYSNQPQHF,TGTGCCAGTACCGGCGGGACATTGGAGTATAGCAATCAGCCCCAGCATTTT
TRBJ1-2,-,once,TRBV6-5,CDSSTGTPNYGYTF,TGTGACAGCAGCACCGGGACACCTAACTATGGCTACACCTTC
TRBJ1-2,TRBD1,-,TRBV27,CASSQGQGVFGGYTF,TGTGCCAGCAGTCAAGGACAGGGTGTTTTTGGGGGCTACACCTTC
TRBJ2-2,-,-,TRBV29-1,CSGHLNTGELFF,TGCAGCGGCCACTTGAACACCGGGGAGCTGTTTTTT
TRBJ1-2,TRBD1,-,TRBV27,CASSFQNVAGGIYGYTF,TGTGCCAGCAGTTTCCAAAATGTGGCAGGGGGGATCTATGGCTACACCTTC
TRBJ2-1,TRBD2,-,TRBV14,CASSQVAGFREQFF,TGTGCCAGCAGCCAAGTAGCGGGGTTCCGTGAGCAGTTCTTC
TRBJ2-5,-,-,TRBV4-1,CASSPTPGMGETQYF,TGCGCCAGCAGCCCTACCCCGGGAATGGGAGAGACCCAGTACTTC
TRBJ1-1,-,-,TRBV5-1,CASSGSYTEAFF,TGCGCCAGCAGTGGTTCCTACACTGAAGCTTTCTTT
TRBJ1-1,-,-,TRBV19,CASNPSLANTEAFF,TGTGCCAGTAACCCATCTTTGGCGAACACTGAAGCTTTCTTT
TRBJ2-1,-,few,TRBV6-5,CASRLRNGLGGDGQFF,TGTGCCAGCAGGCTACGTAACGGGCTCGGGGGCGATGGGCAGTTCTTC
TRBJ2-5,TRBD1,-,TRBV7-2,CASSLGSGGRGETQYF,TGTGCCAGCAGTCTAGGCTCAGGGGGCCGGGGAGAGACCCAGTACTTC
TRBJ1-1,-,-,TRBV7-9,CASSPRTTETFF,TGTGCCAGCAGCCCCCGGACAACTGAAACTTTCTTT
TRBJ1-2,TRBD1,-,TRBV4-1,CASRGQGRYGYTF,TGCGCCAGCAGGGGACAGGGAAGGTATGGCTACACCTTC
TRBJ2-1,-,-,TRBV7-9,CASSPLSTSSYNEQFF,TGTGCCAGCAGCCCCCTATCAACCAGCTCCTACAATGAGCAGTTCTTC
TRBJ2-3,-,-,TRBV20-1,CSAVYGGGNTDTQYF,TGCAGTGCTGTATATGGAGGGGGGAACACAGATACGCAGTATTTT
TRBJ2-7,-,few,TRBV7-7,CASSLEASGVGGEQHF,TGTGCTAGCAGCTTAGAAGCCAGCGGAGTAGGGGGGGAGCAGCACTTC
TRBJ2-1,-,-,TRBV7-7,CASSLGSSDEQFF,TGTGCTAGCAGCTTAGGGAGTAGCGATGAGCAGTTCTTC
TRBJ2-6,TRBD1,-,TRBV10-3,CAIRGGTGANVLTF,TGTGCCATCCGAGGGGGCACTGGGGCCAACGTCCTGACTTTC
TRBJ2-3,-,few,TRBV12-3/TRBV12-4,CASSSLGGGEITDTQYF,TGTGCCAGCAGTTCACTCGGCGGCGGGGAGATCACAGATACGCAGTATTTT
TRBJ2-7,TRBD2,-,TRBV6-1,CASTQRGGTYEQYF,TGTGCCAGCACTCAACGGGGGGGAACCTACGAGCAGTACTTC
TRBJ2-1,TRBD2,-,TRBV5-6,CASSWAVPSGGHNEQFF,TGTGCCAGCAGCTGGGCCGTTCCTAGCGGGGGTCACAATGAGCAGTTCTTC
TRBJ1-4,TRBD1,-,TRBV5-1,CASSLGAGTANEKLFF,TGCGCCAGCAGCTTGGGGGCCGGGACAGCTAATGAAAAACTGTTTTTT
TRBJ1-2,-,few,TRBV3-1,CASRQQGPAPHGYTF,TGTGCCAGCAGGCAACAGGGTCCCGCACCTCATGGCTACACCTTC
TRBJ2-5,-,-,TRBV20-1,CSAREPWGDLVETQYF,TGCAGTGCTAGAGAGCCATGGGGTGATTTGGTGGAGACCCAGTACTTC
TRBJ2-7,TRBD2,-,TRBV7-9,CASSLYSSGDPRF,TGTGCCAGCAGCTTATACTCTAGCGGGGACCCCCGCTTC
TRBJ1-1,-,-,TRBV4-3,CASSQDSGKAAFF,TGCGCCAGCAGCCAAGACTCCGGGAAGGCAGCTTTCTTT
TRBJ2-1,-,-,TRBV6-2/TRBV6-3,CASMVSEGRIEQFF,TGTGCCAGCATGGTTTCGGAGGGGCGGATTGAGCAGTTCTTC
TRBJ2-3,TRBD2,-,TRBV20-1,CSARESIAGSDTQYF,TGCAGTGCTAGAGAGTCAATAGCGGGTTCAGATACGCAGTATTTT